Shown below are 30 T cell receptor beta chains from a single sample sequenced in a study of T cell responses to AZD1222 COVID-19 vaccine. Assay used: immunoSEQ multiplex PCR; TCRdb lists only in-frame clones, some missing. The repertoire holds some 120,000 clones, with roughly 91% as singletons. The sample was peripheral blood, taken on day 0 of AZD1222 vaccination. These receptors originate from an adult in good health.

In this sample, this clone turned up once. This chain uses TRBV7-2 with TRBJ1-2, with D maybe TRBD1 (5 bases). Trimming shortened V by 1 base and J by 3 bases, and 15 bases separated the two germline ends. This CDR3 contains 16 residues. The germline V gene encodes CDR1 SGHTA and CDR2 FQGNSA. CDR3: CASSLDGAVTHYGYTF. In DNA form, the CDR3 reads TGTGCCAGCAGCTTAGACGGGGCAGTTACTCACTATGGCTACACCTTC.

This chain joins TRBV5-4 and TRBJ1-2, with D perhaps matching TRBD1 (5 bases). Germline V CDR1 and CDR2: SGHNT, YYREEE (reference sequence). The germline V and J ends were trimmed by 4 bases and 8 bases, with 21 bases remaining between them. CDR3 size: 15 residues. CDR3 in DNA: TGTGCCAGCAGCCTCCCCGGGACGGGGATATGGGGCTACACCTTC. Amino acids: CASSLPGTGIWGYTF.

The V call is TRBV12-5, the J call TRBJ2-7, with 15 bases that match TRBD2. V shed 7 bases, J shed 6 bases, and the junction held 16 bases outside the gene matches. Germline V gene sequence: CDR1 LGHNT, CDR2 FRNRAP. The CDR3 runs to 18 residues. Here the CDR3 DNA reads TGTGCTAGTGCCCCACGGACTAGCGGGAGGGCCAAATCTTCCGAGCAGTACTTC. Its translation: CASAPRTSGRAKSSEQYF.

This clone was seen once. The chain links TRBV6-5 to TRBJ1-6; D unresolved. The V end lost 8 bases, the J end lost 1 base, and 6 bases lay between the germline ends. The CDR3 length is 13 residues. The germline CDR1 and CDR2 sequences are MNHEY and SVGAGI. CDR3: CASRRSYNSPLHF. In DNA, the CDR3 is TGTGCCAGCCGGAGGTCCTATAATTCACCCCTCCACTTT.

This clone came up a few times. The CDR3 loop is CASSQTYGRRTEAFF. The CDR3 DNA follows: TGTGCCAGCAGTCAAACTTATGGGAGACGGACTGAAGCTTTCTTT. The rearrangement joins TRBV25-1 to TRBJ1-1; D remains unclear. CDR3 length equals 15 residues. V lost 5 bases to trimming and J lost 5 bases, with 18 bases between them. Germline V CDR1 and CDR2: MGHDK, SYGVNS. The full variable domain, its missing parts supplied by reference TRBV25-1 and TRBJ1-1, is EADIYQTPRYLVIGTGKKITLECSQTMGHDKMYWYQQDPGMELHLIHYSYGVNSTEKGDLSSESTVSRIRTEHFPLTLESARPSHTSQYLCASSQTYGRRTEAFFGQGTRLTVV.

CDR3: CASSQDPVGGQGGWNEQFF. The CDR3 bases are TGTGCCAGCAGCCAGGACCCCGTGGGCGGGCAGGGGGGTTGGAATGAGCAGTTCTTC. The chain has TRBV4-2 and TRBJ2-1; possible D gene TRBD1, 7 bases. Germline-derived CDR1 and CDR2 are LGHNA and YNFKEQ. The ends were cut back, 3 bases at V and 7 bases at J, with 28 bases in the middle. The length of the CDR3 is 19 residues.

V gene TRBV7-6 combines with J gene TRBJ1-1; possibly TRBD1 for D (5 bases). This CDR3 has 15 residues. CDR1 and CDR2 from the germline V gene are SGHVS and FNYEAQ. Trimming took 5 bases from V and 3 from J, leaving 16 bases between them. CDR3 sequence: CASSPQAGLDTEAFF. The DNA of the CDR3 is TGTGCCAGCAGCCCACAGGCAGGGTTGGACACTGAAGCTTTCTTT.

CDR3 residues: CASSPDRSDQYF. CDR3 coding DNA: TGTGCCAGCAGTCCGGACAGGAGCGACCAGTACTTC. This sequence joins TRBV12-3 or TRBV12-4 and TRBJ2-5; 7 nucleotides line up with TRBD1. This CDR3 has 12 residues. V gave up 5 bases and J gave up 10 bases; unmatched junction bases: 7.

This clone occurred a few times. The genes are TRBV5-1 and TRBJ1-2; D gene unclear. Germline values: CDR1 SGHRS, CDR2 YFSETQ. V was shortened by 7 bases and J by 1 base, with 14 bases between the two germline ends. CDR3 length: 14 amino acids. This chain's CDR3 is CASGEGDINYGYTF. Written as DNA, the CDR3 is TGCGCCAGCGGGGAGGGAGATATTAACTATGGCTACACCTTC.

This chain connects TRBV6-5 to TRBJ2-1; D is ambiguous. V shed 8 bases and J shed 9 bases, with 20 bases lying between them. The CDR3 is 14 amino acids. Germline V lookup: CDR1 MNHEY, CDR2 SVGAGI. In nucleotides, the CDR3 is TGTGCCAGCTCCCGACGTCTGAGGTCCGGTGAGCAGTTCTTC. Translating gives CASSRRLRSGEQFF.

The chain links TRBV3-1 (or the pseudogene TRBV3-2) to TRBJ2-7, with 8 bases lining up with TRBD2. This CDR3 has 16 amino acids. V lost 4 bases and J lost 1; bases outside the gene matches: 9. The germline CDR1 and CDR2 sequences are LGHDT and YNNKEL (reference sequence). This chain's CDR3 is CASSPSYGRGSYEQYF. Here the CDR3 DNA reads TGTGCCAGCAGCCCCTCTTACGGGAGGGGTTCCTACGAGCAGTACTTC.

The rearrangement links TRBV6-6 to TRBJ2-2, with D perhaps TRBD1 (7 bases). The CDR3 has 17 residues. Germline lookup yields CDR1 MNHNY and CDR2 SVGAGI (reference sequence). V was pared by 5 bases and J by 2 bases, with 18 bases between. The CDR3 here is CASSRFRQGGNTGELFF. In nucleotides, the CDR3 is TGTGCCAGCAGTCGCTTTAGACAGGGAGGTAACACCGGGGAGCTGTTTTTT.

This sequence joins TRBV5-1 and TRBJ1-2, with a possible D match to TRBD1 (5 bases). The CDR3 has 13 residues. Looked up from germline, CDR1 is SGHRS and CDR2 is YFSETQ. Trimming removed 0 bases from V and 7 bases from J, with 10 bases in between. CDR3 in amino acids: CASSLEGSGGYTF. In nucleotides, the CDR3 is TGCGCCAGCAGCTTGGAGGGGTCGGGTGGCTACACCTTC.

This chain uses TRBV5-6 with TRBJ1-2; 9 nucleotides match TRBD1. The junction had 7 bases not matched to a gene; V was cut back by 2 bases and J by 2 bases. This CDR3 contains 16 residues. Germline CDR1 SGHDT, CDR2 YYEEEE. The CDR3 region has the DNA TGTGCCAGCAGCTTTACAGGGGGCCAATCCAACTATGGCTACACCTTC. Its protein is CASSFTGGQSNYGYTF.

This sequence joins TRBV28 and TRBJ2-1; D is possibly TRBD2 (6 bases). CDR3 length: 14 amino acids. V was clipped by 2 bases and J by 9 bases, with 14 bases between them. Per the germline V gene, CDR1 is MDHEN and CDR2 is SYDVKM. The CDR3 here is CASSLATSRGEQFF. The DNA of the CDR3 is TGTGCCAGCAGTTTAGCGACTAGTCGCGGTGAGCAGTTCTTC.

The gene calls are TRBV19 and TRBJ2-1; no clear D. The V gene lost 0 bases and the J gene lost 3 bases, with 9 bases spanning the gap. This CDR3 region has 15 residues. The germline V gene has CDR1 LNHDA and CDR2 SQIVND (reference sequence). CDR3 DNA: TGTGCCAGTAGTATAGACTCGTCAATCTACAATGAGCAGTTCTTC. This gives the protein CASSIDSSIYNEQFF.

This clone was recorded once. V gene TRBV6-5 combines with J gene TRBJ1-6; D is unresolved. CDR3 length: 14 residues. Trimming left V 6 bases short and J 9 bases short, with 15 bases between. In germline, CDR1 is MNHEY, CDR2 SVGAGI. The CDR3 is CASRPSLDGSPLHF. The CDR3 bases are TGTGCCAGCAGACCTTCGTTGGACGGTTCACCCCTCCACTTT.

This chain links TRBV11-3 with TRBJ1-1, with D possibly matching TRBD1 (5 bases). The V end was cut by 5 bases, the J end by 3 bases, with 13 bases between. Germline V CDR1 and CDR2: SGHNT, YENEEA. The CDR3 sequence is 14 residues long. This CDR3 reads CASSAGREDTEAFF. The CDR3 DNA follows: TGTGCCAGCAGCGCAGGGAGGGAGGACACTGAAGCTTTCTTT.

The chain has TRBV5-6 and TRBJ1-5, with D tentatively TRBD1 (6 bases). Germline values: CDR1 SGHDT, CDR2 YYEEEE. This CDR3 has 16 residues. V lost 4 bases, J lost 2 bases, and 16 bases lay in between. Written as DNA, the CDR3 is TGTGCCAGCAGCGGGTCGGGGGGCAAGGGCAATCAGCCCCAGCATTTT. It yields the protein CASSGSGGKGNQPQHF.

The chain employs TRBV27 and TRBJ1-2, with D possibly TRBD1 on 5 matching bases. The germline CDR1 and CDR2 sequences are MNHEY and SMNVEV (reference sequence). Deletions cut 11 bases from V and 4 bases from J, with 17 bases between. This CDR3 contains 13 residues. Here the CDR3 DNA reads TGTGCCTCGCGCCGGGACGGCGCCTATGGCTACACCTTC. Its protein is CASRRDGAYGYTF.

The V and J genes are TRBV7-9 and TRBJ2-1; TRBD1 matches at 9 bases. V lost 6 bases, J lost 4 bases, and 7 bases stayed unmatched. The CDR3 has 15 residues. Germline V CDR1 and CDR2: SEHNR, FQNEAQ (reference sequence). CDR3 amino acids: CASSFPGTGYNEQFF. DNA for the CDR3: TGTGCCAGCAGTTTCCCCGGGACAGGGTACAATGAGCAGTTCTTC.

The chain links TRBV9 to TRBJ1-6, with a tentative D call TRBD1 (5 bases). CDR3 size: 14 residues. Per germline, CDR1 SGDLS and CDR2 YYNGEE. Trimming took off 3 bases at V and 4 bases at J, with 8 bases between the two ends. CDR3 in amino acids: CASSGGLYNSPLHF. The DNA of the CDR3 is TGTGCCAGCAGCGGGGGGTTATATAATTCACCCCTCCACTTT.

This chain joins TRBV6-2 or TRBV6-3 and TRBJ2-7; TRBD2 matches at 10 bases. The CDR3 contains 15 residues. V dropped 4 bases and J dropped 7; count of bases not matched to a gene: 10. Germline V gives CDR1 MNHEY, CDR2 SVGEGT. CDR3 nucleotides: TGTGCCAGCAGTTCCTCAGCGGGAGGGCCTGGTGAGCAGTACTTC. Encoded protein: CASSSSAGGPGEQYF.

The chain links TRBV3-1 (or the pseudogene TRBV3-2) to TRBJ1-4, with D uncertain. Germline V gene lookup returns CDR1 LGHDT and CDR2 YNNKEL (reference sequence). CDR3 length equals 16 residues. V was clipped by 4 bases and J by 7 bases, with 19 bases between them. CDR3 in amino acids: CASSRPRAGLSEKLFF. CDR3 nucleotide sequence: TGTGCCAGCAGCCGACCCCGCGCGGGTTTGAGTGAAAAACTGTTTTTT.

This sequence joins TRBV6-1 and TRBJ1-1; D gene ambiguous. Trimming left V 0 bases short and J 4 bases short, with 12 bases between. The CDR3 spans 15 residues. Germline-derived CDR1 and CDR2 are MNHNS and SASEGT. CDR3 residues: CASSEAPGFGTEAFF. CDR3 bases: TGTGCCAGCAGTGAAGCGCCGGGATTCGGCACTGAAGCTTTCTTT.

The chain joins TRBV6-5 to TRBJ2-4; D may be TRBD1 or TRBD2 (6 bases each). The germline V gene encodes CDR1 MNHEY and CDR2 SVGAGI. The V end was cut by 7 bases, the J end by 5 bases, with 15 bases between. The CDR3 is made up of 14 amino acids. CDR3 in amino acids: CASKGQPGENIQYF. The DNA for the CDR3 is TGTGCCAGCAAAGGACAGCCGGGGGAAAACATTCAGTACTTC.

This clone has more than one count but fewer than ten. The V call is TRBV19, the J call TRBJ1-2; 9 bases map to TRBD1. Unmatched junction bases numbered 6, after V lost 6 bases and J lost 1 base. Germline V gene lookup returns CDR1 LNHDA and CDR2 SQIVND (reference sequence). The CDR3 spans 15 residues. The CDR3 is CASRGGQGINYGYTF. CDR3 bases: TGTGCCAGTAGAGGGGGACAGGGAATTAACTATGGCTACACCTTC.

The V call is TRBV4-1, the J call TRBJ2-7; D not resolved. V was shortened by 0 bases and J by 1 base, with 13 bases between the two germline ends. Germline CDR1 reads MGHRA; CDR2 reads YSYEKL. This CDR3 spans 16 amino acids. The CDR3 nucleotides read TGCGCCAGCAGCCAAGATCGCCAGGCCCGGTCCTACGAGCAGTACTTC. It specifies CASSQDRQARSYEQYF.

J is TRBJ1-1 and V is TRBV5-4; D is unresolved. This CDR3 comprises 15 residues. Trimming took off 0 bases at V and 6 bases at J, with 15 bases between the two ends. Germline lookup yields CDR1 SGHNT and CDR2 YYREEE (reference sequence). CDR3 nucleotides: TGTGCCAGCAGCTTGGGGGCCTCCCCCAACGCTGAAGCTTTCTTT. Translated, it gives CASSLGASPNAEAFF. Together with reference TRBV5-4 and TRBJ1-1, the CDR3 gives the full variable domain: ETGVTQSPTHLIKTRGQQVTLRCSSQSGHNTVSWYQQALGQGPQFIFQYYREEENGRGNFPPRFSGLQFPNYSSELNVNALELDDSALYLCASSLGASPNAEAFFGQGTRLTVV.

The chain links TRBV24-1 to TRBJ2-3; a possible D gene is TRBD2 (5 bases). This CDR3 spans 14 amino acids. V lost 3 bases to trimming and J lost 6 bases, with 12 bases between them. Germline CDR1 is KGHDR and CDR2 is SFDVKD. The CDR3 reads CATSDGGFSDTQYF. The CDR3 DNA sequence: TGTGCCACCAGTGATGGAGGTTTTTCGGATACGCAGTATTTT.